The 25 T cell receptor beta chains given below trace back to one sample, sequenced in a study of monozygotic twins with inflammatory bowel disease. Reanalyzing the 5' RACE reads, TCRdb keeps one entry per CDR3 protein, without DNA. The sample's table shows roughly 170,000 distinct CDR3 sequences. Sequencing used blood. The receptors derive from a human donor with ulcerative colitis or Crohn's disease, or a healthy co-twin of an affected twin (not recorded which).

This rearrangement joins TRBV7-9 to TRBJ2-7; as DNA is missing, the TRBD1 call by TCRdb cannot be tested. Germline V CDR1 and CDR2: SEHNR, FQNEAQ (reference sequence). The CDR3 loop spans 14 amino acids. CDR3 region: CASSSGTGMYEQYF.

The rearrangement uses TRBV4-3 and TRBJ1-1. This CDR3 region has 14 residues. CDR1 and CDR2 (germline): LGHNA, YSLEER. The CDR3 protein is CASSQDVAGTEAFF.

The CDR3 region is CASRQAHRTQPPHF. J is TRBJ1-5 and V is TRBV3-1. The CDR3 is 14 residues long. Germline CDR1 reads LGHDT; CDR2 reads YNNKEL (reference sequence).

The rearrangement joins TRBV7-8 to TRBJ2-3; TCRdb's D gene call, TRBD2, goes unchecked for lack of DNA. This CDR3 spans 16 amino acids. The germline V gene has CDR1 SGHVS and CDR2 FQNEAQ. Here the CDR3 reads CASSSRTSGSTDTQYF.

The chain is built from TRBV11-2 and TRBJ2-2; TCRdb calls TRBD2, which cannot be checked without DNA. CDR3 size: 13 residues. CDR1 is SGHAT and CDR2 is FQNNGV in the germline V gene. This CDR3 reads CASSLTSAGELFF.

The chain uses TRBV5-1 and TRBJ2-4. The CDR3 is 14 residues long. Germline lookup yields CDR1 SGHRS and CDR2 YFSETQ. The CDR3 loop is CASSLKGTKNIQYF.

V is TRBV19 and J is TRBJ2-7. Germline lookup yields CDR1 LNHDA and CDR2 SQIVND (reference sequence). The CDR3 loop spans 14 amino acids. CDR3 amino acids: CASRSNLSDYEQYF.

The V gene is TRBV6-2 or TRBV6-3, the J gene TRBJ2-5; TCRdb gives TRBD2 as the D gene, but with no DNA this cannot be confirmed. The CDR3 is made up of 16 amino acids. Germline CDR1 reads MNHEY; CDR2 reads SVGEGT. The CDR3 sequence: CASSYELGGSQETQYF.

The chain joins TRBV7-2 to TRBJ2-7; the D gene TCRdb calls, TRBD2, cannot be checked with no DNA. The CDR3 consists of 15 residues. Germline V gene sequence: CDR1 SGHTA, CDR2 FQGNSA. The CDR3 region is CASSLEAAGFGEQYF. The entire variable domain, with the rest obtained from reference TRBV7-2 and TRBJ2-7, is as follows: GAGVSQSPSNKVTEKGKDVELRCDPISGHTALYWYRQSLGQGLEFLIYFQGNSAPDKSGLPSDRFSAERTGGSVSTLTIQRTQQEDSAVYLCASSLEAAGFGEQYFGPGTRLTVT.

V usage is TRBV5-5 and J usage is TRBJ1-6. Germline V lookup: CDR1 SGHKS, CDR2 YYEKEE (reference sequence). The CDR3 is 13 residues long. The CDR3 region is CASSSTANSPLHF.

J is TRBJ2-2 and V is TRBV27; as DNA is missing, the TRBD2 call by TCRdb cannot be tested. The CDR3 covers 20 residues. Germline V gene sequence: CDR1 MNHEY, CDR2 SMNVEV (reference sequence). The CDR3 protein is CASSLAFWGGKPPRTGELFF.

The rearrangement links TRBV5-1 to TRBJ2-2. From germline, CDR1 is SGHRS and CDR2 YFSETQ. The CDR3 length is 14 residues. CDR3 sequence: CASRSGLNTGELFF. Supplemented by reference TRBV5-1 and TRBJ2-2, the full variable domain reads KAGVTQTPRYLIKTRGQQVTLSCSPISGHRSVSWYQQTPGQGLQFLFEYFSETQRNKGNFPGRFSGRQFSNSRSEMNVSTLELGDSALYLCASRSGLNTGELFFGEGSRLTVL.

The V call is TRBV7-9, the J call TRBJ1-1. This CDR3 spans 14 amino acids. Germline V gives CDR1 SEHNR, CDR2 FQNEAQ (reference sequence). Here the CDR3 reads CASSSLRGGDEAFF. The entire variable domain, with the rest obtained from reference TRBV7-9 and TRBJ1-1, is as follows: DTGVSQNPRHKITKRGQNVTFRCDPISEHNRLYWYRQTLGQGPEFLTYFQNEAQLEKSRLLSDRFSAERPKGSFSTLEIQRTEQGDSAMYLCASSSLRGGDEAFFGQGTRLTVV.

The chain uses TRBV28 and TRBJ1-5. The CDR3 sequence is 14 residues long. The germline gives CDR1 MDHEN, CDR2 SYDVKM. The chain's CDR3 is CASSLEVPLWPQHF.

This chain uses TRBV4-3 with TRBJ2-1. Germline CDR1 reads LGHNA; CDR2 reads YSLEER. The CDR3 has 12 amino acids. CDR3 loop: CASSQGTAQQFF.

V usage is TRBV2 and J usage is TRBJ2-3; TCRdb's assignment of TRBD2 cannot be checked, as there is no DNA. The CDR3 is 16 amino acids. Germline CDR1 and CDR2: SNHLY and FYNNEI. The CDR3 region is CASRAASGGGTDTQYF.

CDR3 amino acids: CASSIGAGDEKLFF. The chain recombines TRBV19 with TRBJ1-4; lacking DNA, the TRBD1 call made by TCRdb goes unchecked. Germline values: CDR1 LNHDA, CDR2 SQIVND (reference sequence). CDR3 length: 14 residues.

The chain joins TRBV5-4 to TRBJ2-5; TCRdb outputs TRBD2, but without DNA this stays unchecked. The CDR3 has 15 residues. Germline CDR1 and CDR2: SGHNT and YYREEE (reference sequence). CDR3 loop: CASSLPGLAEETQYF.

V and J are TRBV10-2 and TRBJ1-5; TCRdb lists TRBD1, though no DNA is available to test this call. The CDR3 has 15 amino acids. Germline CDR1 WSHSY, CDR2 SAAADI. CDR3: CASSESQGGNQPQHF.

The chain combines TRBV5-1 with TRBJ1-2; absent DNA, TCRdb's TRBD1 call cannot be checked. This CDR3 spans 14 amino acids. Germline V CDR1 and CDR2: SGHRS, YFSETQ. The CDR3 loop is CASSLANREGGYTF.

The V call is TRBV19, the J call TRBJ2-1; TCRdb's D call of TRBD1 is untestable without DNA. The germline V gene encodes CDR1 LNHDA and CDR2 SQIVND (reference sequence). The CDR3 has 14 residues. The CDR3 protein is CASNRGESYNEQFF.

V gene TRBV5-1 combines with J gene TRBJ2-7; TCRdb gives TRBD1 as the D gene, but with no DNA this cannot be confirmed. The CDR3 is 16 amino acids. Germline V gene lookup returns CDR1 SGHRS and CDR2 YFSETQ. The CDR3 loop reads CASRSEPDRASYEQYF.

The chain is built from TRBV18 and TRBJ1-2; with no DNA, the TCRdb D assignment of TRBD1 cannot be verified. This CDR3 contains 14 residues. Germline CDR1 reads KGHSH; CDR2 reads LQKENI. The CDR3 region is CASSPAGTDYGYTF.

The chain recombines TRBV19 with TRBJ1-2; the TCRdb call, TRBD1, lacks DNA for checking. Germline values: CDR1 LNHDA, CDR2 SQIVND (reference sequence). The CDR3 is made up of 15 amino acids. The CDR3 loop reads CASSTRQISNYGYTF.

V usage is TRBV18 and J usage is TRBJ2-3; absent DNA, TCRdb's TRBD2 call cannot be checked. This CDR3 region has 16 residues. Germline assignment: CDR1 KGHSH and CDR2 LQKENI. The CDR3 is CASSPVGDFSTDTQYF. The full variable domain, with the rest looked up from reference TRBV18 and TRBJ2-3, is NAGVMQNPRHLVRRRGQEARLRCSPMKGHSHVYWYRQLPEEGLKFMVYLQKENIIDESGMPKERFSAEFPKEGPSILRIQQVVRGDSAAYFCASSPVGDFSTDTQYFGPGTRLTVL.